This T cell receptor (beta chain) comes out of a study of blood T cell repertoires in COVID-19. Between the trimmed V and J ends, which lost 5 bases and 2 bases, there was a span of 13 bases. The germline V gene has CDR1 SNHLY and CDR2 FYNNEI. The CDR3 has 14 residues. Produced via immunoSEQ multiplex PCR; TCRdb's table is partial and in-frame only. The data show some 120,000 clones, around 82% seen once. The Seattle patients joined while their infection was active and were tracked longitudinally afterward. This sequence was found in a man aged 25 to 40 with COVID-19, enrolled during active disease. V is TRBV2 and J is TRBJ2-7; maybe TRBD2 (6 bases). Source material: peripheral blood. The DNA of the CDR3 is TGTGCCAGCAGTCTCGGACGGGAGCCCTACGAGCAGTACTTC. Translated: CASSLGREPYEQYF.